Following are 7 T cell receptor beta chains from one sample sequenced in a study of regulatory T cells in long-lasting Graves disease. Time point in this sample: newly diagnosed GD, antithyroid drugs for less than 3 months. RNA extracted from PBMCs served as the sequencing template. Arm-PCR of CDR3 regions with iRepertoire HTBI primers generated TCR beta libraries. TCRdb reprocessed the multiplex PCR reads with MiXCR, giving one entry per CDR3 protein. The sample holds roughly 500,000 distinct CDR3 sequences, around 12% seen once. These data also formed part of another study, on T cells in Graves' hyperthyroidism and ophthalmopathy.

Specimen: peripheral blood mononuclear cells (PBMCs), collected at new diagnosis, from a patient treated with antithyroid drugs. These receptor sequences come from a woman aged 30 to 39 with Graves disease.

This clonotype showed up many times. The V gene is TRBV2, the J gene TRBJ1-1; no firm D call. Deletions cut 6 bases from V and 6 bases from J, with 14 bases between. The CDR3 is 13 residues long. Germline V gene sequence: CDR1 SNHLY, CDR2 FYNNEI. This chain's CDR3 is CASRARGKPEAFF. The DNA of the CDR3 is TGTGCCAGCAGAGCCCGAGGGAAGCCTGAAGCTTTCTTT.

This clonotype was seen repeatedly, ten times or more. The chain carries TRBV27 and TRBJ2-7; 12 bases are a match to TRBD2. CDR1 and CDR2 (germline): MNHEY, SMNVEV (reference sequence). V lost 6 bases, J lost 4 bases, and 1 base stayed unmatched. The CDR3 loop spans 13 amino acids. The CDR3, as DNA: TGTGCCAGCAGCCTAGCGGGAGGGTACGAGCAGTACTTC. Its protein product is CASSLAGGYEQYF.

As concerns this clonotype: Given a much more abundant clone one base away, this may be a read error. This rearrangement joins TRBV19 to TRBJ1-1, with D possibly being TRBD1 (5 bases). Germline V gene lookup returns CDR1 LNHDA and CDR2 SQIVND (reference sequence). The CDR3 is made up of 15 amino acids. Trimming stripped 5 bases from V and 4 bases from J, with 17 bases between. The DNA for the CDR3 is TGTGCCAGTAGTTCCCCAGGGCTAGGGAGCACTGAAGCTTTCTTT. It yields the protein CASSSPGLGSTEAFF.

The rearrangement joins TRBV13 to TRBJ2-1; D possibly matches TRBD1 or TRBD2 (5 bases each). Germline-derived CDR1 and CDR2 are PRHDT and FYEKMQ (reference sequence). The CDR3 extends over 15 amino acids. V shed 5 bases and J shed 4 bases, with 15 bases lying between them. CDR3 bases: TGTGCCAGCAGCGGCCGGGACCGTCCGTACAATGAGCAGTTCTTC. Residues: CASSGRDRPYNEQFF. The full variable domain, its missing parts supplied by reference TRBV13 and TRBJ2-1, is AAGVIQSPRHLIKEKRETATLKCYPIPRHDTVYWYQQGPGQDPQFLISFYEKMQSDKGSIPDRFSAQQFSDYHSELNMSSLELGDSALYFCASSGRDRPYNEQFFGPGTRLTVL.

This clonotype was seen at least ten times. The chain joins TRBV2 to TRBJ1-1, with D hard to call. V was pared by 6 bases and J by 0 bases, with 2 bases between. The CDR3 length is 11 residues. Germline V gives CDR1 SNHLY, CDR2 FYNNEI. CDR3: CASRLNTEAFF. Here the CDR3 DNA reads TGTGCCAGCAGACTGAACACTGAAGCTTTCTTT.

There are many counts of this clonotype. The rearrangement uses TRBV18 and TRBJ2-1; TRBD2 might be the D (5 bases). The CDR3 length is 12 residues. Per germline, CDR1 KGHSH and CDR2 LQKENI. Deletions cut 3 bases from V and 7 bases from J, with 7 bases between. The CDR3 reads CASSPLANEQFF. DNA of the CDR3: TGTGCCAGCTCACCGCTAGCAAATGAGCAGTTCTTC.

This clonotype was recorded at least ten times. The chain joins TRBV12-3 or TRBV12-4 to TRBJ1-1; 7 positions match TRBD1. J lost 5 bases, V lost 6 bases, and 6 bases had no gene match. This CDR3 region has 13 residues. The CDR3 region has the DNA TGTGCCAGCAGCCGGGACAGCGGAACTGAAGCTTTCTTT. Translation gives CASSRDSGTEAFF.